Listed here is a single TCR beta chain. The primer mix had 60 V beta and 13 J beta primers. Produced via immunoSEQ multiplex PCR; TCRdb's table is partial and in-frame only. The sample yields around 96,000 clones, 70% to 80% seen once. This sample stems from a study of glioma-infiltrating T cells after dendritic cell vaccination. Study-level background: Autologous tumor lysate was loaded overnight onto monocyte-derived dendritic cells grown approximately seven days with IL-4 and GM-CSF.

J was trimmed by 5 bases and V by 4 bases; bases with no gene match: 8. Germline V gene lookup returns CDR1 SGDLS and CDR2 YYNGEE. This CDR3 has 17 residues. This chain uses TRBV9 with TRBJ2-5, with 16 bases that match TRBD2. The receptor comes from a human donor with glioblastoma. This specimen consisted of blood, obtained before dendritic cell vaccination. The chain's CDR3 is CASSTGLAGGIGETQYF. CDR3 nucleotide sequence: TGTGCCAGCAGCACGGGACTAGCGGGGGGGATTGGGGAGACCCAGTACTTC.